This is a list of T cell receptor beta chains from one sample in a study of cytomegalovirus exposure and HLA in healthy donors. Here immunoSEQ multiplex PCR was the method, and the copy in TCRdb shows in-frame clones only, minus some. The sample lists some 160,000 clones, 80% to 90% seen once, with almost 2% in the top ten. Material: PBMCs. The receptor set was obtained from a woman between 18 and 29 years old in good health and CMV-seronegative. Both conserved end residues are part of each CDR3. A D gene is named only where the DNA matches it firmly. Only part of the rows carry a size: once, few, many, or a class if the clone is expanded.

CDR3 DNA: TGTGCCAGCAGTCCTATACGACTCCTTAACACTGAAGCTTTCTTT
CDR3 protein: CASSPIRLLNTEAFF
D gene: .
clone size: .
V gene: TRBV28
J gene: TRBJ1-1

CDR3 DNA: TGCGCCAGCAGCTTGGAGCGACAGGGTGGGACTGAAGCTTTCTTT
CDR3 protein: CASSLERQGGTEAFF
D gene: TRBD1
clone size: .
V gene: TRBV5-1
J gene: TRBJ1-1

CDR3 DNA: TGCGCCAGCAGCTTGAATCCAGGGGGACAGCCCCAGCATTTT
CDR3 protein: CASSLNPGGQPQHF
D gene: TRBD1
clone size: .
V gene: TRBV5-1
J gene: TRBJ1-5

CDR3 DNA: TGCGCCAGCAGTCTCCAGGGGGCTGGAAACACCATATATTTT
CDR3 protein: CASSLQGAGNTIYF
D gene: TRBD1
clone size: once
V gene: TRBV5-1
J gene: TRBJ1-3

CDR3 DNA: TGTGCCAGCAGCTTAGCTATCAGGGGAGAGACCCAGTACTTC
CDR3 protein: CASSLAIRGETQYF
D gene: .
clone size: .
V gene: TRBV7-9
J gene: TRBJ2-5

CDR3 DNA: TGTGCCAGCAGTGGAGGGGGCGGCAATCAGCCCCAGCATTTT
CDR3 protein: CASSGGGGNQPQHF
D gene: TRBD1
clone size: .
V gene: TRBV6-1
J gene: TRBJ1-5

CDR3 DNA: TGTGCTAGTGGTTTGCGGCCCCCGGAGGGAAACACCATATATTTT
CDR3 protein: CASGLRPPEGNTIYF
D gene: .
clone size: few
V gene: TRBV12-5
J gene: TRBJ1-3

CDR3 DNA: TGTGCCAGTAGTATAAGCCAGGGGCCTTACACTGAAGCTTTCTTT
CDR3 protein: CASSISQGPYTEAFF
D gene: .
clone size: .
V gene: TRBV19
J gene: TRBJ1-1

CDR3 DNA: TGTGCCAGCAGTGAAGTCAGCGGGGGGGCGAATGAGCAGTTCTTC
CDR3 protein: CASSEVSGGANEQFF
D gene: TRBD2
clone size: .
V gene: TRBV2
J gene: TRBJ2-1

CDR3 DNA: TGTGCCACAGAGGGACAGCTTAGCAATCAGCCCCAGCATTTT
CDR3 protein: CATEGQLSNQPQHF
D gene: TRBD1
clone size: .
V gene: TRBV2
J gene: TRBJ1-5

CDR3 DNA: TGTGCCAGTAGTATAGGGCAGCGGGGGTTCCAAGAGACCCAGTACTTC
CDR3 protein: CASSIGQRGFQETQYF
D gene: TRBD2
clone size: .
V gene: TRBV19
J gene: TRBJ2-5

CDR3 DNA: TGTGCCAGCAGCCAAGATCCCGGGGGTACTAGCGGGAGCTACAATGAGCAGTTCTTC
CDR3 protein: CASSQDPGGTSGSYNEQFF
D gene: TRBD2
clone size: once
V gene: TRBV14
J gene: TRBJ2-1

CDR3 DNA: TGTGCCAGCAGTGAAGGCGGGAGCTCCTACAATGAGCAGTTCTTC
CDR3 protein: CASSEGGSSYNEQFF
D gene: TRBD2
clone size: .
V gene: TRBV2
J gene: TRBJ2-1

CDR3 DNA: TGTGCCAGCAGCTTAGAGGGGCTAGCGGGGGGACAAGAGACCCAGTACTTC
CDR3 protein: CASSLEGLAGGQETQYF
D gene: TRBD2
clone size: .
V gene: TRBV7-7
J gene: TRBJ2-5

CDR3 DNA: TGTGCCAGCTCACCAGCGATTGCGGGACAAGAGACCCAGTACTTC
CDR3 protein: CASSPAIAGQETQYF
D gene: .
clone size: .
V gene: TRBV18
J gene: TRBJ2-5

CDR3 DNA: TGTGCCAGCAGTCCTTTCTCTGGTAGAGAGGGCAATCAGCCCCAGCATTTT
CDR3 protein: CASSPFSGREGNQPQHF
D gene: .
clone size: .
V gene: TRBV28
J gene: TRBJ1-5

CDR3 DNA: TGTGCCAGCAGCCCCGAGGTAGGGAGGAAGCGGAACACTGAAGCTTTCTTT
CDR3 protein: CASSPEVGRKRNTEAFF
D gene: .
clone size: .
V gene: TRBV7-9
J gene: TRBJ1-1

CDR3 DNA: TGTTCCAGCAGCTTAGGACAGGGGGCGCGAAATAGAAACACCATATATTTT
CDR3 protein: CSSSLGQGARNRNTIYF
D gene: TRBD1
clone size: .
V gene: TRBV7-9
J gene: TRBJ1-3

CDR3 DNA: TGTGCCAGCGGGGACAGGGGGTATAATTCACCCCTCCACTTT
CDR3 protein: CASGDRGYNSPLHF
D gene: TRBD1
clone size: .
V gene: TRBV27
J gene: TRBJ1-6

CDR3 DNA: TGTGCCAGCAGTTTCAGTGTTGGACAAGAAAGCTACGAGCAGTACTTC
CDR3 protein: CASSFSVGQESYEQYF
D gene: .
clone size: .
V gene: TRBV27
J gene: TRBJ2-7

CDR3 DNA: TGTGCCAGCAGTATGACTAGTCCCGATGAGCAGTTCTTC
CDR3 protein: CASSMTSPDEQFF
D gene: .
clone size: .
V gene: TRBV28
J gene: TRBJ2-1

CDR3 DNA: TGCGCCAGCAGCTTGGGCGGGGGAACCGGCGAGCAGTACTTC
CDR3 protein: CASSLGGGTGEQYF
D gene: TRBD2
clone size: .
V gene: TRBV5-1
J gene: TRBJ2-7

CDR3 DNA: TGTGCCAGTCGACAGGGTGTGAACACTGAAGCTTTCTTT
CDR3 protein: CASRQGVNTEAFF
D gene: TRBD1
clone size: .
V gene: TRBV27
J gene: TRBJ1-1

CDR3 DNA: TGTGCCAGCAGTTACTCAGCGGGACAGGTTTACGAGCAGTACTTC
CDR3 protein: CASSYSAGQVYEQYF
D gene: .
clone size: .
V gene: TRBV6-5
J gene: TRBJ2-7

CDR3 DNA: TGTGCCAGCAGCCAAGATAAGGCTCGACTCCACGGAGCAGGGGCCAACGTCCTGACTTTC
CDR3 protein: CASSQDKARLHGAGANVLTF
D gene: .
clone size: .
V gene: TRBV4-2
J gene: TRBJ2-6

CDR3 DNA: TGTGCCAGCAGCCCGGGGGGTACCTACGAGCAGTACTTC
CDR3 protein: CASSPGGTYEQYF
D gene: TRBD2
clone size: .
V gene: TRBV11-3
J gene: TRBJ2-7

CDR3 DNA: TGTGCCAGCAGCTTAAGACAGGGGGTCCCCTACGAGCAGTACTTC
CDR3 protein: CASSLRQGVPYEQYF
D gene: TRBD1
clone size: .
V gene: TRBV7-9
J gene: TRBJ2-7

CDR3 DNA: TGTGCCAGCAGCTTAATGGACAGGGTTTCCGATGAGCAGTTCTTC
CDR3 protein: CASSLMDRVSDEQFF
D gene: TRBD1
clone size: .
V gene: TRBV7-8
J gene: TRBJ2-1

CDR3 DNA: TGCGCCAGCAGCCCCAGACAGGGGTGGGGTGAAAAACTGTTTTTT
CDR3 protein: CASSPRQGWGEKLFF
D gene: TRBD1
clone size: .
V gene: TRBV5-1
J gene: TRBJ1-4

CDR3 DNA: TGTGCCAGCAGCCCGACAGGGGTTAGCGATCAGCCCCAGCATTTT
CDR3 protein: CASSPTGVSDQPQHF
D gene: TRBD1
clone size: .
V gene: TRBV28
J gene: TRBJ1-5

CDR3 DNA: TGTGCCAGCAGTAGACAGGGGACTCAGCCCCAGCATTTT
CDR3 protein: CASSRQGTQPQHF
D gene: TRBD1
clone size: .
V gene: TRBV27
J gene: TRBJ1-5

CDR3 DNA: TGCGCCAGCCAACGGGGGGGCGCGGGGGGCACTGAAGCTTTCTTT
CDR3 protein: CASQRGGAGGTEAFF
D gene: .
clone size: .
V gene: TRBV5-1
J gene: TRBJ1-1